This T cell receptor (beta chain) was sequenced in a study of cytomegalovirus exposure and HLA in healthy donors. A multiplex PCR was run with 60 Vbeta primers and 13 Jbeta primers. Some clones are missing from TCRdb's copy, which holds only in-frame ones; the method was immunoSEQ multiplex PCR. The sample has about 140,000 clones, 80% seen once. The study, taken as a whole, reports: In all likelihood, a cluster of highly shared sequence variants was a sequencing artifact. Being productive about 87% or about 30% of the time was typical of most TCR beta V segments in an earlier analysis. In a later analysis, across HLA loci, associated TCR counts were highest for DRB1, lowest for HLA-C.

Concerning this clone itself: Its antigen is undetermined.

Trimming left V 1 base short and J 0 bases short, with 12 bases between. Germline V lookup: CDR1 MGHRA, CDR2 YSYEKL. The CDR3 contains 16 residues. The V and J genes are TRBV4-1 and TRBJ1-1; D not resolved. The sequence was collected from a man between 25 and 39 years old in good health. The sequenced material came from PBMCs. The DNA of the CDR3 is TGCGCCAGCAGCCAAGGGACTGTCCTCATGAACACTGAAGCTTTCTTT. Translation gives CASSQGTVLMNTEAFF.